The 2 T cell receptor beta chains below come from one sample, sequenced in a study of T cell repertoires in cytomegalovirus infection. TCRdb ran MiXCR on the reads and lists one entry per CDR3 protein. The table has about 310,000 distinct CDR3 sequences, 8% to 10% seen once. Specimen: PBMCs. The source of these receptors is a human donor in good health (CMV status not recorded). Some clones in this sample may be carry-over from other donors' samples.

Ten or more counts support this clonotype. The V and J genes are TRBV7-6 and TRBJ2-3; TRBD2 might be the D (5 bases). CDR3 length: 14 amino acids. The germline CDR1 and CDR2 sequences are SGHVS and FNYEAQ. The V gene lost 3 bases and the J gene lost 0 bases, with 7 bases spanning the gap. As DNA, the CDR3 is TGTGCCAGCAGCTTGGGAGATAGCACAGATACGCAGTATTTT. This translates into CASSLGDSTDTQYF.

In this sample, this clonotype turned up many times. J is TRBJ1-6 and V is TRBV12-3 or TRBV12-4, with a tentative D call TRBD1 (6 bases). The CDR3 totals 15 residues. The V end lost 2 bases, the J end lost 6 bases, and 11 bases lay between the germline ends. CDR3 region: CASSLQGIVNSPLHF. CDR3 nucleotides: TGTGCCAGCAGTTTACAGGGGATTGTTAATTCACCCCTCCACTTT.